Here is one T cell receptor (beta chain) with its context. Sequencing used immunoSEQ multiplex PCR; TCRdb keeps in-frame clones, though not all of them. Of roughly 30,000 clones listed, approximately 86% are singletons. These data originate in a study of OX40 agonist ivuxolimab in advanced cancers. The TCR comes from an adult with an advanced solid tumor such as melanoma, head and neck, liver or kidney cancer. The sample was CD4+ or CD8+ T cells sorted from blood, taken in a trial of the OX40 agonist ivuxolimab.

CDR3 amino acids: CASSLLAEETQYF. The CDR3 DNA follows: TGTGCCAGCAGCTTGCTTGCGGAAGAGACCCAGTACTTC. J is TRBJ2-5 and V is TRBV5-6; the D is unclear. This CDR3 is 13 amino acids long. The V end lost 1 base, the J end lost 3 bases, and 7 bases lay between the germline ends. CDR1 is SGHDT and CDR2 is YYEEEE in the germline V gene.